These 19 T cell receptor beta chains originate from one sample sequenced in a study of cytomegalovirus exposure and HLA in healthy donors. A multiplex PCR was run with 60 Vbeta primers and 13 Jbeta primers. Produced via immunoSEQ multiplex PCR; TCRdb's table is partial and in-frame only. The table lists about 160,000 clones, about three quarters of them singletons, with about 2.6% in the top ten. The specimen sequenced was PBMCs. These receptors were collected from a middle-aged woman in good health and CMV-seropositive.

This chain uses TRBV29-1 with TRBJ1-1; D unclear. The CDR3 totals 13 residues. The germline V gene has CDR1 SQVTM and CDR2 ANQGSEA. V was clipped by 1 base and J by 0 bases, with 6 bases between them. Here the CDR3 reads CSVEAGMNTEAFF. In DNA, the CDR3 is TGCAGCGTTGAAGCAGGAATGAACACTGAAGCTTTCTTT.

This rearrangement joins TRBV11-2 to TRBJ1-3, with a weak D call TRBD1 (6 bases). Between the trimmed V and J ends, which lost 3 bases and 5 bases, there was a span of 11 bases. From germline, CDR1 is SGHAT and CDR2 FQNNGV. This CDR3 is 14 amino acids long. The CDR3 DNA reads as TGTGCCAGCAGCTTGGTCAGGGACAGAAACACCATATATTTT. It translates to CASSLVRDRNTIYF.

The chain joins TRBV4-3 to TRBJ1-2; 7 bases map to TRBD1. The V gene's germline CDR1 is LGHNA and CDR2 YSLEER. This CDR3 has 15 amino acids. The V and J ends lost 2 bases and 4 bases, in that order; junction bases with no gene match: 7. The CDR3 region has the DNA TGCGCCAGCAGCCAACTCTGGGGGACAGCCTATGGCTACACCTTC. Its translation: CASSQLWGTAYGYTF.

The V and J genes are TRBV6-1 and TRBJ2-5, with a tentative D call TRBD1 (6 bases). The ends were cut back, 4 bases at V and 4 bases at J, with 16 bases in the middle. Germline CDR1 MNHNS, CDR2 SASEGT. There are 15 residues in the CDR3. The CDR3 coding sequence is TGTGCCAGCAGTGCCTTGTGGGGGCAAGGAGAGACCCAGTACTTC. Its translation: CASSALWGQGETQYF.

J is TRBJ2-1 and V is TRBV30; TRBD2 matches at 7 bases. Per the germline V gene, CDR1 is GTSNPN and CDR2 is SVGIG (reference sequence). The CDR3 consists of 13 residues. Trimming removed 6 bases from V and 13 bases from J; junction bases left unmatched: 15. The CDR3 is CACGQVTGGYQFF. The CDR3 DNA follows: TGTGCCTGTGGGCAAGTAACCGGGGGGTACCAGTTCTTC.

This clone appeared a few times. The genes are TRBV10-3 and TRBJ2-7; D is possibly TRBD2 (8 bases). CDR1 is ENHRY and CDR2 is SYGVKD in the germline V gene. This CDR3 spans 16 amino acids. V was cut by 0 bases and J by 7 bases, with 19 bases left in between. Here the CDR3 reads CAISESRGLAGEEQYF. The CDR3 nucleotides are TGTGCCATCAGTGAGTCTAGGGGGCTAGCGGGTGAAGAGCAGTACTTC.

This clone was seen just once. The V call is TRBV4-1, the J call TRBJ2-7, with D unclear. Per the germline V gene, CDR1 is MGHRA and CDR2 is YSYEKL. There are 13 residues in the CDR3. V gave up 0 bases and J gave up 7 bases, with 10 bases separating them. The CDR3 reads CASSQEVSWEQYF. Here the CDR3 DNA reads TGCGCCAGCAGCCAAGAAGTGAGCTGGGAGCAGTACTTC.

This CDR3 is CASSYHRAYEQYF. The CDR3 nucleotides read TGTGCCAGCAGTTACCACAGGGCCTACGAGCAGTACTTC. The chain links TRBV6-5 to TRBJ2-7; TRBD1 might be the D (6 bases). V lost 2 bases, J lost 2 bases, and 7 bases lay in between. CDR3 length: 13 amino acids. CDR1 MNHEY and CDR2 SVGAGI come from the germline V gene.

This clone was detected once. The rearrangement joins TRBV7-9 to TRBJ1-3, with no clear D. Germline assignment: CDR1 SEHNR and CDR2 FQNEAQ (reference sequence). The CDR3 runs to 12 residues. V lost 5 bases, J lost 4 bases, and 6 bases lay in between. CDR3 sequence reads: CASSPFGNTIYF. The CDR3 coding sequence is TGTGCCAGCAGCCCGTTCGGAAACACCATATATTTT.

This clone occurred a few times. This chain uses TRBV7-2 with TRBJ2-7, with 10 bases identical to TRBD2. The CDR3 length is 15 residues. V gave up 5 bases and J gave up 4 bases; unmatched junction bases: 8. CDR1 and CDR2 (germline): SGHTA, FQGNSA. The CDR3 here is CASSQAGGALYEQYF. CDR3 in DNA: TGTGCCAGCAGCCAAGCGGGAGGGGCCCTATACGAGCAGTACTTC.

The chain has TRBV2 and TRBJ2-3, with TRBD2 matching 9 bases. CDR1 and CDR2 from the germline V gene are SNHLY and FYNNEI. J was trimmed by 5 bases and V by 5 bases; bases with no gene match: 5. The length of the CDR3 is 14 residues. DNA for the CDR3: TGTGCCAGCAGTTGGCGGGAGGGAATAGATACGCAGTATTTT. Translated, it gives CASSWREGIDTQYF.

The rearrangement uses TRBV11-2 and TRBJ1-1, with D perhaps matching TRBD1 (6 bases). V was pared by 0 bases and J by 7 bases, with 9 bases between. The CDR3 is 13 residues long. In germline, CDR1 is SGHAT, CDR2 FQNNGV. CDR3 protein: CASSLDGGGEAFF. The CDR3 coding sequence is TGTGCCAGCAGCTTAGATGGGGGCGGTGAAGCTTTCTTT.

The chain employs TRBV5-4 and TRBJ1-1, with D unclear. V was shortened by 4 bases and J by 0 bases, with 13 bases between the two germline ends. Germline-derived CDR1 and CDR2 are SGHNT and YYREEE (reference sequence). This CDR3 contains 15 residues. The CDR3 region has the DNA TGTGCCAGCAGCCCCCGCGGGTCCATGAACACTGAAGCTTTCTTT. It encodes CASSPRGSMNTEAFF. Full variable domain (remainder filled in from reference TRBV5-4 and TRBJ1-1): ETGVTQSPTHLIKTRGQQVTLRCSSQSGHNTVSWYQQALGQGPQFIFQYYREEENGRGNFPPRFSGLQFPNYSSELNVNALELDDSALYLCASSPRGSMNTEAFFGQGTRLTVV.

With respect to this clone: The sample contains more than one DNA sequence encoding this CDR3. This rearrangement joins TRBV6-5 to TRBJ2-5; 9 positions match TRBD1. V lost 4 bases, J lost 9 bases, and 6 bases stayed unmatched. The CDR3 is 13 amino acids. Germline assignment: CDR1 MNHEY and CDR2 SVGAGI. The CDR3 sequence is CASSSPGQGAQYF. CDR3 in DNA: TGTGCCAGCAGTTCCCCGGGACAGGGTGCCCAGTACTTC.

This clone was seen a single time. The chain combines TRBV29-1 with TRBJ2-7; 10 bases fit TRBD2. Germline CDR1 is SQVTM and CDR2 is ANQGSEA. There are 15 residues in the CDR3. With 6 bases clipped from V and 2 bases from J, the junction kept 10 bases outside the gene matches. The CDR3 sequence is CSVTGSSGGTYEQYF. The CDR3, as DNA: TGCAGCGTAACGGGGTCTAGCGGGGGAACCTACGAGCAGTACTTC.

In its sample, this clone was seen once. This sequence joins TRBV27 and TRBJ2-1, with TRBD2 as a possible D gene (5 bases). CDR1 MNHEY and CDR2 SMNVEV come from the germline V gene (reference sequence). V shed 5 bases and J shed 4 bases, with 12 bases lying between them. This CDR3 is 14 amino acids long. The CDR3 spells CASSRDSAYNEQFF. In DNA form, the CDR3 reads TGTGCCAGCAGTCGGGATTCGGCTTACAATGAGCAGTTCTTC.

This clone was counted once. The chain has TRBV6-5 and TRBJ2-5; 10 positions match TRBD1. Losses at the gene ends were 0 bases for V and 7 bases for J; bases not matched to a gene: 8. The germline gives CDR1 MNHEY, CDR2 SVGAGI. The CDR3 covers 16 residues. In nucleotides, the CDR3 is TGTGCCAGCAGTTACTCGGAGGGGACAGGGGTAGGGACCCAGTACTTC. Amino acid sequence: CASSYSEGTGVGTQYF.

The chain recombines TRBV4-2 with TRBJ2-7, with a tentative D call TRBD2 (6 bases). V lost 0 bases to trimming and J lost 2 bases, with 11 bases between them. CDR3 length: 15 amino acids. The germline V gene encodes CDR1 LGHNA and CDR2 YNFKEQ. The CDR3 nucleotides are TGTGCCAGCAGCCAAGACGGGAGCTCTCCCTACGAGCAGTACTTC. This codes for CASSQDGSSPYEQYF.

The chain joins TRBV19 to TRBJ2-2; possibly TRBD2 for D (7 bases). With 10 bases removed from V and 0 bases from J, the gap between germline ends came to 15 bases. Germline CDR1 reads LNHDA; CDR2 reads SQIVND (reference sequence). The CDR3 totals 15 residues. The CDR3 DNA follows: TGTGCCATTAAGGGGGGGGATTCGAACACCGGGGAGCTGTTTTTT. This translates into CAIKGGDSNTGELFF.